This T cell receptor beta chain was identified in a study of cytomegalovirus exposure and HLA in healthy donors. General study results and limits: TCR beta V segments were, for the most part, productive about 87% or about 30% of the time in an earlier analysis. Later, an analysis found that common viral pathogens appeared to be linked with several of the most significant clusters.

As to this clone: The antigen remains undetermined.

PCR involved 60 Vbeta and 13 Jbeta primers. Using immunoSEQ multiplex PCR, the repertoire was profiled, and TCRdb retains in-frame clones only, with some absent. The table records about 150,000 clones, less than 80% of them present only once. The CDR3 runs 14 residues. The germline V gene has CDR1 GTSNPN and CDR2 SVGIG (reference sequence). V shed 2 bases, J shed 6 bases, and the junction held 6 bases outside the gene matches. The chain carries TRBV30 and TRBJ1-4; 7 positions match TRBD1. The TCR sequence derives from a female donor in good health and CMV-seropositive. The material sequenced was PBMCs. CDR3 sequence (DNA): TGTGCCTGGAGTCCACGACAGGGCGATGAAAAACTGTTTTTT. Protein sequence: CAWSPRQGDEKLFF.